Listed here are 16 T cell receptor beta chains from one sample, sequenced in a study of somatic mutations in cytotoxic T cells in rheumatoid arthritis. Measured with immunoSEQ multiplex PCR; TCRdb has only the in-frame clones, and not every one. The table shows about 16,000 clones, with 82% occurring only once. The sequenced sample consisted of CD8+ T cells sorted from blood. Source of these receptors: a woman between 50 and 59 years old with rheumatoid arthritis.

The J gene is TRBJ2-1, the V gene TRBV27; 11 bases fit TRBD1. J was trimmed by 6 bases and V by 3 bases; bases with no gene match: 4. The CDR3 sequence is 15 residues long. Germline CDR1 reads MNHEY; CDR2 reads SMNVEV (reference sequence). The CDR3, as DNA: TGTGCCAGCAGTTTCTTGGGACAGGGGGGCAATGAGCAGTTCTTC. It encodes CASSFLGQGGNEQFF.

V and J are TRBV27 and TRBJ1-5; D not resolved. CDR3 length: 16 amino acids. Germline V CDR1 and CDR2: MNHEY, SMNVEV (reference sequence). The ends were cut back, 0 bases at V and 0 bases at J, with 9 bases in the middle. CDR3 protein: CASSLSPIDSNQPQHF. For the CDR3, the DNA is TGTGCCAGCAGTTTATCTCCGATAGATAGCAATCAGCCCCAGCATTTT.

The CDR3, as DNA: TGTGCCAGCAGGATGACAGGGGGCTTCTATGGCTACACCTTC. It translates to CASRMTGGFYGYTF. This sequence joins TRBV27 and TRBJ1-2, with 10 bases fitting TRBD1. Germline V gives CDR1 MNHEY, CDR2 SMNVEV (reference sequence). The CDR3 runs to 14 residues. The V gene end was trimmed by 6 bases and the J gene end by 4 bases; junction bases not matched to a gene: 5.

The rearrangement joins TRBV18 to TRBJ1-5; 8 nucleotides match TRBD1. This CDR3 has 18 amino acids. Trimming removed 6 bases from V and 0 bases from J; junction bases left unmatched: 13. Germline CDR1 reads KGHSH; CDR2 reads LQKENI. The CDR3, as DNA: TGTGCCAGCTCCTCGACAGGGGTCCGCGGGTATAGCAATCAGCCCCAGCATTTT. Its protein is CASSSTGVRGYSNQPQHF.

V is TRBV14 and J is TRBJ2-1, with 8 bases fitting TRBD2. In germline, CDR1 is SGHDN, CDR2 FVKESK. V shed 2 bases, J shed 3 bases, and the junction held 3 bases outside the gene matches. The CDR3 runs 15 residues. CDR3 nucleotides: TGTGCCAGCAGCCAACTAAGCGGGAGCTACAATGAGCAGTTCTTC. This translates into CASSQLSGSYNEQFF.

In this sample, this clone turned up a few times. The chain uses TRBV21-1 and TRBJ1-2. TRBV21-1 is recorded as a pseudogene. CDR3 size: 13 residues. CDR3 in DNA: TGTGCCAGCAGCAAAGTGGTCGGGTATGGCTACACCTTC. Amino acid sequence: CASSKVVGYGYTF.

This clone was observed once. The chain links TRBV29-1 to TRBJ2-2, with 7 bases matching TRBD2. The CDR3 is made up of 14 amino acids. Germline trimming cut 2 bases from V and 4 bases from J; bases unmatched to any gene: 4. Germline V gene sequence: CDR1 SQVTM, CDR2 ANQGSEA. The DNA of the CDR3 is TGCAGCGTTGAACGGGGGGTCGGCACCGGGGAGCTGTTTTTT. Residues: CSVERGVGTGELFF.

The rearrangement joins TRBV6-5 to TRBJ1-6, with 8 nucleotides matching TRBD1. Unmatched junction bases numbered 7, after V lost 8 bases and J lost 7 bases. Germline lookup yields CDR1 MNHEY and CDR2 SVGAGI. The CDR3 totals 14 residues. Here the CDR3 DNA reads TGTGCCAGCGCCAAGGGACAGGAAAATTCACCCCTCCACTTT. Translating it yields CASAKGQENSPLHF.

The V gene is TRBV4-3, the J gene TRBJ1-2; D unclear. V was trimmed by 0 bases and J by 8 bases, leaving 10 bases between them. The CDR3 spans 13 residues. Germline assignment: CDR1 LGHNA and CDR2 YSLEER. This CDR3 is CASSQDRVSGYTF. CDR3 nucleotide sequence: TGCGCCAGCAGCCAAGATCGGGTCAGCGGCTACACCTTC.

The chain employs TRBV6-5 and TRBJ2-7, with D perhaps matching TRBD1 (6 bases). Looked up from germline, CDR1 is MNHEY and CDR2 is SVGAGI. The CDR3 runs to 14 residues. V shed 4 bases and J shed 5 bases, with 15 bases lying between them. The CDR3 DNA reads TGTGCCAGCAGTTCAGCCCGGACAGAAGACGAGCAGTACTTC. Amino acid sequence: CASSSARTEDEQYF.

The J gene is TRBJ2-1, the V gene TRBV15; 8 nucleotides match TRBD2. CDR1 is LNHNV and CDR2 is YYDKDF in the germline V gene (reference sequence). V lost 1 base, J lost 7 bases, and 6 bases stayed unmatched. CDR3 length: 15 amino acids. CDR3 coding DNA: TGTGCCACCAGCAGAGCTGCGGGAGGAGGTAATGAGCAGTTCTTC. Amino acid sequence: CATSRAAGGGNEQFF.

The J gene is TRBJ2-3, the V gene TRBV7-9; D gene ambiguous. Germline V CDR1 and CDR2: SEHNR, FQNEAQ (reference sequence). The ends were cut back, 5 bases at V and 6 bases at J, with 9 bases in the middle. The CDR3 has 12 amino acids. CDR3 residues: CASSTEGDTQYF. CDR3 sequence (DNA): TGTGCCAGCAGCACCGAAGGGGATACGCAGTATTTT.

The rearrangement links TRBV4-3 to TRBJ2-7; D is undetermined. Trimming shortened V by 4 bases and J by 6 bases, and 19 bases separated the two germline ends. The CDR3 loop spans 15 amino acids. Germline CDR1 is LGHNA and CDR2 is YSLEER. The CDR3 sequence is CASSPQYPHAGEQYF. The CDR3 DNA sequence: TGCGCCAGCAGCCCTCAATATCCCCACGCCGGCGAGCAGTACTTC.

The chain employs TRBV5-1 and TRBJ1-3; D is unresolved. Trimming pared 2 bases from V and 8 bases from J, leaving 5 bases between. Germline lookup yields CDR1 SGHRS and CDR2 YFSETQ. The CDR3 has 11 amino acids. The CDR3 protein is CASSFGDTIYF. The CDR3 region has the DNA TGCGCCAGCAGCTTCGGAGACACCATATATTTT.

V gene TRBV5-1 combines with J gene TRBJ2-1; D possibly uses TRBD1 or TRBD2 (6 bases each). CDR3 size: 15 residues. Germline V CDR1 and CDR2: SGHRS, YFSETQ. V was trimmed by 2 bases and J by 4 bases, leaving 13 bases between them. This chain's CDR3 is CASSLEQGGYNEQFF. In DNA, the CDR3 is TGCGCCAGCAGCTTAGAACAGGGAGGTTACAATGAGCAGTTCTTC.

The chain uses TRBV7-9 and TRBJ2-3, with unresolved D. Germline CDR1 reads SEHNR; CDR2 reads FQNEAQ (reference sequence). Trimming pared 4 bases from V and 4 bases from J, leaving 12 bases between. This CDR3 is built from 14 residues. The CDR3 DNA is TGTGCCAGCAGCTCTAGTATTCCGGCAGATACGCAGTATTTT. Protein: CASSSSIPADTQYF.